This paragraph reports one T cell receptor beta chain. The antigen remains undetermined. This sample is drawn from a study of beta chain features in type 1 diabetes. Broader study findings: Moderately but significantly shorter TCRB CDR3s were found in Type 1 diabetes patients in all four CD4+ subsets. These data did not resolve whether HLA type affects TCRB rearrangement.

Expressed TCRB transcripts were sequenced, since all the RNA that had been isolated was reverse transcribed. Generated by immunoSEQ multiplex PCR, the TCRdb table keeps only in-frame clones and is missing some. The sample lists about 650,000 clones, roughly 12% occurring once. A heparinised blood draw that averaged roughly 100 mL was obtained once from each donor. Sequenced sample: naive CD4+ T cells from blood. This sequence was found in a man younger than 40 with type 1 diabetes.

The CDR3 DNA sequence: TGTGCCAGCAGTTTGGCTGTTGAGACCCAGTACTTC. Translated, it gives CASSLAVETQYF. This rearrangement joins TRBV28 to TRBJ2-5; no reliable D call. V was pared by 3 bases and J by 5 bases, with 7 bases between. This CDR3 is 12 amino acids long. CDR1 MDHEN and CDR2 SYDVKM come from the germline V gene.